This T cell receptor beta chain was captured by sequencing in a study of Ad26.COV2.S vaccination and SARS-CoV-2 variants. The germline CDR1 and CDR2 sequences are LGHNA and YSLEER. The ends were cut back, 0 bases at V and 3 bases at J, with 12 bases in the middle. The length of the CDR3 is 16 residues. Documented treatment: 19 received Ad26.COV2.S at low or high dose, single or two shots; about 5 received placebo; per-sample allocation not given. Sampling was done on day 63 after the first vaccine or placebo injection. The method was immunoSEQ multiplex PCR; TCRdb's version includes in-frame clones alone and lacks a portion of them. This sample has 350,000 to 450,000 clones, with roughly 85% found just once.

The sequences come from peripheral blood, collected in a trial of Ad26.COV2.S vaccine versus placebo. This receptor was taken from a person aged 18-60 years who received the Ad26.COV2.S COVID-19 vaccine or a placebo. This chain links TRBV4-3 with TRBJ1-5, with D possibly TRBD1 on 6 matching bases. The CDR3 DNA follows: TGCGCCAGCAGCCAAGAACTTCAGGGGCCCAATCAGCCCCAGCATTTT. Protein: CASSQELQGPNQPQHF.